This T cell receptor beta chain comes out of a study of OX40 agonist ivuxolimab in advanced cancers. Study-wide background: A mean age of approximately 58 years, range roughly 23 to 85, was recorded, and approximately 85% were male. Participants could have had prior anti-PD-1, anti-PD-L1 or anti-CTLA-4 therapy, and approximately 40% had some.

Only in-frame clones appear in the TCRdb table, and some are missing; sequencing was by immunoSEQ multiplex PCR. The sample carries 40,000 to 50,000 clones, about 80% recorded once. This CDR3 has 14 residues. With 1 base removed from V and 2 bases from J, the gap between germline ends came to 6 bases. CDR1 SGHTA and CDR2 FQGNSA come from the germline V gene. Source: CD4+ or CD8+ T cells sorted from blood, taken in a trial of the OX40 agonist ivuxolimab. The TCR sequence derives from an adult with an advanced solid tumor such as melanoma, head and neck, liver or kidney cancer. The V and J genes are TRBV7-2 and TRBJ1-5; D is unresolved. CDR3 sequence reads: CASSLGRGNQPQHF. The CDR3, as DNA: TGTGCCAGCAGCTTAGGGAGAGGCAATCAGCCCCAGCATTTT.